Below, 8 T cell receptor beta chains from the same sample are listed, as sequenced in a study of shared clonotypes between healthy human individuals. The method was immunoSEQ multiplex PCR; TCRdb's version includes in-frame clones alone and lacks a portion of them. The sample consists of under 600,000 clones, 90% to 96% of them appearing once. The source material was naive CD4+ T cells sorted from blood. Described subset: CD45RA+ positively selected. The receptors derive from a young woman in good health.

The V gene is TRBV25-1, the J gene TRBJ2-7; D remains unclear. This CDR3 has 14 residues. The V and J ends lost 2 bases and 6 bases respectively, with 14 bases between them. Germline CDR1 is MGHDK and CDR2 is SYGVNS. CDR3 in DNA: TGTGCCAGCAGTGAACTAGAGTCTGCCGGCGAGCAGTACTTC. This translates into CASSELESAGEQYF.

The CDR3 spells CASSSRGPFSTEAFF. CDR3 DNA sequence: TGTGCCAGCAGCTCCCGGGGCCCCTTTAGTACTGAAGCTTTCTTT. The chain combines TRBV7-9 with TRBJ1-1; possible D gene TRBD1, 5 bases. Germline-derived CDR1 and CDR2 are SEHNR and FQNEAQ (reference sequence). With 4 bases removed from V and 5 bases from J, the gap between germline ends came to 17 bases. The CDR3 spans 15 residues.

The chain has TRBV6-1 and TRBJ2-3; D unresolved. The V and J ends lost 1 base and 5 bases respectively, with 13 bases between them. The CDR3 is 15 residues long. Germline CDR1 MNHNS, CDR2 SASEGT. CDR3 amino acids: CASSEVMAVGDTQYF. The CDR3 nucleotides are TGTGCCAGCAGTGAAGTCATGGCAGTTGGAGATACGCAGTATTTT.

CDR3 protein: CASSPNPSLGDKNIQYF. The DNA of the CDR3 is TGTGCCAGCTCACCTAACCCTTCTTTGGGGGACAAAAACATTCAGTACTTC. The V and J genes are TRBV18 and TRBJ2-4; tentatively, D is TRBD1 or TRBD2 (5 bases each). This CDR3 region has 17 residues. Germline V gene lookup returns CDR1 KGHSH and CDR2 LQKENI. V was cut by 3 bases and J by 3 bases, with 18 bases left in between.

J is TRBJ1-5 and V is TRBV2; unclear D gene. Germline CDR1 and CDR2: SNHLY and FYNNEI. Between the trimmed V and J ends, which lost 5 bases and 5 bases, there was a span of 7 bases. This CDR3 has 12 residues. CDR3 protein: CASSLIDQPQHF. CDR3 in DNA: TGTGCCAGCAGTTTGATAGATCAGCCCCAGCATTTT.

The chain couples TRBV2 to TRBJ2-7, with D perhaps matching TRBD2 (5 bases). There are 12 residues in the CDR3. Trimming shortened V by 11 bases and J by 2 bases, and 13 bases separated the two germline ends. The germline V gene has CDR1 SNHLY and CDR2 FYNNEI. CDR3 loop: CALTRYAYEQYF. The CDR3 region has the DNA TGTGCCCTTACTAGGTACGCCTACGAGCAGTACTTC.

This clone was picked up one time. CDR3 in amino acids: CASSSGQVQGTGELFF. CDR3 nucleotide sequence: TGTGCCAGCAGTTCGGGACAGGTTCAGGGGACCGGGGAGCTGTTTTTT. The V and J genes are TRBV28 and TRBJ2-2, with 8 bases that match TRBD1. In germline, CDR1 is MDHEN, CDR2 SYDVKM. This CDR3 spans 16 amino acids. J was trimmed by 5 bases and V by 4 bases; bases with no gene match: 9.

The chain has TRBV28 and TRBJ2-7; 15 nucleotides agree with TRBD2. The CDR3 runs to 19 residues. Trimming at V came to 6 bases and at J to 5 bases, leaving 17 bases not matched to a gene. The germline gives CDR1 MDHEN, CDR2 SYDVKM. In nucleotides, the CDR3 is TGTGCCAGCAGACTTACGGGGGCCGGACTAGCGGGAGGGAGGAACGAGCAGTACTTC. It is translated as CASRLTGAGLAGGRNEQYF.